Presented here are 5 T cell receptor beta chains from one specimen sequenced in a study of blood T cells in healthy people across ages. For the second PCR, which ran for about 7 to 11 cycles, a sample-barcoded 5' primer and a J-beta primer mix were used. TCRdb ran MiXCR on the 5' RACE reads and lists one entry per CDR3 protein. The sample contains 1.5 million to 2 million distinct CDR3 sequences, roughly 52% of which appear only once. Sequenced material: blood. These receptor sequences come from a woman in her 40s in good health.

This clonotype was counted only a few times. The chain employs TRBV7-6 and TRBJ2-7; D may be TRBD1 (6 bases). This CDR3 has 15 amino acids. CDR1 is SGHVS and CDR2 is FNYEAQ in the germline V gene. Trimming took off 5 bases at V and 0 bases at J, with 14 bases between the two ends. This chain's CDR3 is CASSPLLGASYEQYF. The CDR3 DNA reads TGTGCCAGCAGCCCCCTCTTGGGGGCCTCCTACGAGCAGTACTTC.

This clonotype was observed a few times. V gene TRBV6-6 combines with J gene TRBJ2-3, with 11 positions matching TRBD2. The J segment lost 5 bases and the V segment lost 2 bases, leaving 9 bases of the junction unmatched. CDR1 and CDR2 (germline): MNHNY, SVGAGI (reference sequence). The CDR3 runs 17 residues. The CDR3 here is CASSYAAASGGKDTQYF. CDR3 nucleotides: TGTGCCAGCAGTTACGCCGCCGCTAGCGGGGGGAAAGATACGCAGTATTTT.

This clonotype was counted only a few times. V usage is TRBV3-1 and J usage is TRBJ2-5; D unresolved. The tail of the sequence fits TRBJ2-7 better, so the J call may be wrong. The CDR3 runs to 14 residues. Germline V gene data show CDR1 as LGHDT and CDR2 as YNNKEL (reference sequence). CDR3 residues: CASSSEEGLDEQYF. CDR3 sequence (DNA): TGTGCCAGCAGCTCCGAGGAAGGCCTAGACGAGCAGTACTTC.

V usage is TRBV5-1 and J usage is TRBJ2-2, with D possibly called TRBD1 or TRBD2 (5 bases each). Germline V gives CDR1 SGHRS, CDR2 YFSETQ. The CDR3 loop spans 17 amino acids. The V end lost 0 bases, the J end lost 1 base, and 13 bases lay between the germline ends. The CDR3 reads CASSLAGTVRNTGELFF. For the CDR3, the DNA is TGCGCCAGCAGCTTGGCCGGGACGGTCCGGAACACCGGGGAGCTGTTTTTT.

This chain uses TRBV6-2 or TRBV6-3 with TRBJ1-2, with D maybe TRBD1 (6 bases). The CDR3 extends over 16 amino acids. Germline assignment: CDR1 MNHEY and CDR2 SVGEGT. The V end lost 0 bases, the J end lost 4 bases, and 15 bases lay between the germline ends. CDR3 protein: CASSYSFDRWSYGYTF. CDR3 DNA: TGTGCCAGCAGTTACTCATTCGACAGGTGGTCCTATGGCTACACCTTC.